This TCR beta chain was observed in a study of OX40 agonist ivuxolimab in advanced cancers. Study in general: Dose-escalation subjects each had hepatocellular carcinoma, melanoma, renal cell or head and neck cancer. Three patients, one with hepatocellular carcinoma and two with cutaneous melanoma, achieved partial responses.

As for this clone: The antigen remains undetermined.

Sequenced by immunoSEQ multiplex PCR; TCRdb stores in-frame clones only, minus some. This table holds more than 30,000 clones, about 88% found once. The V gene lost 2 bases and the J gene lost 10 bases, with 21 bases spanning the gap. Looked up from germline, CDR1 is SEHNR and CDR2 is FQNEAQ (reference sequence). This CDR3 is built from 17 residues. General study findings and limits: Both CD4+ and CD8+ T cell populations in blood had undergone clonal expansion by week 6 at 0.1 to 3.0 mg/kg.

The chain combines TRBV7-9 with TRBJ1-6; tentatively, D is TRBD1 (6 bases). Sequences were derived from CD4+ or CD8+ T cells sorted from blood, sampled in a trial of the OX40 agonist ivuxolimab. The clonotype originates from an adult with an advanced solid tumor such as melanoma, head and neck, liver or kidney cancer. The CDR3 DNA follows: TGTGCCAGCAGCTTAAGGGGGGACAACTGGGCTAGGTCACCCCTCCACTTT. Protein: CASSLRGDNWARSPLHF.